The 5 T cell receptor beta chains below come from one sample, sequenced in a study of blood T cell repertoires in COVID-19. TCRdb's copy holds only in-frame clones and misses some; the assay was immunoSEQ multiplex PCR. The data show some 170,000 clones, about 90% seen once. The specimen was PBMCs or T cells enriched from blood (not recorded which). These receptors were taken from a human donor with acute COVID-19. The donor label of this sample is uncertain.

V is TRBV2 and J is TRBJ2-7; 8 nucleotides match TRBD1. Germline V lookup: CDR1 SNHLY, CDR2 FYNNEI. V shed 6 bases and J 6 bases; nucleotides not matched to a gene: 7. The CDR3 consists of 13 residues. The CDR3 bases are TGTGCCAGCAGCACGGACAGGGCGGGCGAGCAGTACTTC. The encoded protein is CASSTDRAGEQYF.

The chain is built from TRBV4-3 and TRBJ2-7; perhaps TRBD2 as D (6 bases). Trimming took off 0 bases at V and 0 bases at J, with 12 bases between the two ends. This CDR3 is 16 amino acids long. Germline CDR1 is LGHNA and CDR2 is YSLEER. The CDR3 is CASSQDFGSRSYEQYF. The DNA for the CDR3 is TGCGCCAGCAGCCAAGATTTCGGGAGCCGCTCCTACGAGCAGTACTTC.

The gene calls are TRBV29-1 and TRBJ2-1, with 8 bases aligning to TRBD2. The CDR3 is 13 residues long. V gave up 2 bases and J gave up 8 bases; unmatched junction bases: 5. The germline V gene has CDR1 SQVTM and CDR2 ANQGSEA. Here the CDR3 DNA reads TGCAGCGTTGAAACGAGGACTAGCCATGAGCAGTTCTTC. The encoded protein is CSVETRTSHEQFF.

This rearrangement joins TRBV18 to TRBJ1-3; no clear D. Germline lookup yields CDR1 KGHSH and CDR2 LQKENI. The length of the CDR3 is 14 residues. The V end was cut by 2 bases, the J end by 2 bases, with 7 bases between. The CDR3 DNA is TGTGCCAGCTCACCAGGGCAGGCTGGAAACACCATATATTTT. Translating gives CASSPGQAGNTIYF.

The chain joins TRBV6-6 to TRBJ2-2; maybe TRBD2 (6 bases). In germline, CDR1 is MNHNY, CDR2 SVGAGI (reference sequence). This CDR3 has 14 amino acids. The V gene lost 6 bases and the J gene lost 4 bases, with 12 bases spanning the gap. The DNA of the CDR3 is TGTGCCAGCAGCCCCATCGGGGGCACCGGGGAGCTGTTTTTT. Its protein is CASSPIGGTGELFF.